This T cell receptor (beta chain) was captured in a study of shared clonotypes between healthy human individuals. Method: immunoSEQ multiplex PCR; TCRdb's copy keeps in-frame clones and lacks some. Of 2 million to 2.5 million clones listed, approximately 96% are singletons. The V and J ends lost 3 bases and 2 bases respectively, with 14 bases between them. CDR1 and CDR2 (germline): SGHRS, YFSETQ. CDR3 length: 15 amino acids. Sequencing was carried out using naive CD4+ T cells sorted from blood. Subset: CD45RA+ positively selected. The chain uses TRBV5-1 and TRBJ2-5; D is ambiguous. This TCR came from a man between 18 and 29 years old in good health. CDR3 bases: TGCGCCAGCAGCTCCCTTGGGCCACTACAAGAGACCCAGTACTTC. It encodes CASSSLGPLQETQYF.